These T cell receptor beta chains were read from a single sample in a study of blood T cell repertoires in COVID-19. Profiled with immunoSEQ multiplex PCR; TCRdb holds only in-frame clones, not every one. Of approximately 240,000 clones in the sample, over 80% are singletons; the top ten hold approximately 2%. The sequenced material came from PBMCs or T cells enriched from blood (not recorded which). All receptors derive from a young woman who had recovered from COVID-19. CDR3s include the opening cysteine and the closing phenylalanine or tryptophan. The order of the fields is clone size, D gene, J gene, V gene, CDR3 protein, CDR3 DNA. A D gene is named only where the DNA matches it firmly. The size entry is marked missing in some rows and otherwise reads once, few, many or a size class.

abundance: NA
d_gene: TRBD2
j_gene: TRBJ2-1
v_gene: TRBV7-9
CDR3aa: CATHRRLAGGGYNEQFF
CDR3nt: TGTGCCACCCACAGAAGACTAGCGGGAGGTGGCTACAATGAGCAGTTCTTC

abundance: once
d_gene: NA
j_gene: TRBJ2-5
v_gene: TRBV4-1
CDR3aa: CASSQSRAVETQYF
CDR3nt: TGCGCCAGCAGCCAGAGCAGGGCCGTGGAGACCCAGTACTTC

abundance: NA
d_gene: NA
j_gene: TRBJ1-2
v_gene: TRBV2
CDR3aa: CASSDGAVYGYTF
CDR3nt: TGTGCCAGCAGTGATGGGGCAGTTTATGGCTACACCTTC

abundance: NA
d_gene: TRBD1
j_gene: TRBJ2-5
v_gene: TRBV29-1
CDR3aa: CSVEGPGQSWETQYF
CDR3nt: TGCAGCGTTGAAGGGCCGGGACAGTCCTGGGAGACCCAGTACTTC

abundance: NA
d_gene: TRBD1
j_gene: TRBJ2-7
v_gene: TRBV4-1
CDR3aa: CASSHLVGTGDFYEQYF
CDR3nt: TGCGCCAGCAGCCATTTAGTAGGGACAGGGGACTTCTACGAGCAGTACTTC

abundance: NA
d_gene: NA
j_gene: TRBJ1-2
v_gene: TRBV5-1
CDR3aa: CASSLDVPSRSPYGYTF
CDR3nt: TGCGCCAGCAGCTTGGATGTTCCGAGCCGGAGTCCCTATGGCTACACCTTC

abundance: NA
d_gene: NA
j_gene: TRBJ1-2
v_gene: TRBV4-1
CDR3aa: CASSQEVGDRWGYTF
CDR3nt: TGCGCCAGCAGCCAAGAGGTTGGTGACAGATGGGGCTACACCTTC

abundance: NA
d_gene: TRBD1
j_gene: TRBJ2-7
v_gene: TRBV7-8
CDR3aa: CASSLAPHRGEQYF
CDR3nt: TGTGCCAGCAGCTTAGCCCCGCACAGGGGCGAGCAGTACTTC

abundance: NA
d_gene: TRBD2
j_gene: TRBJ2-3
v_gene: TRBV5-1
CDR3aa: CASSLALAGGPRQDTQYF
CDR3nt: TGCGCCAGCAGCTTGGCCCTAGCGGGGGGCCCTAGACAAGATACGCAGTATTTT

abundance: NA
d_gene: TRBD1
j_gene: TRBJ1-4
v_gene: TRBV2
CDR3aa: CASSEKDRGRGFF
CDR3nt: TGTGCCAGCAGTGAGAAGGACAGGGGGCGAGGGTTTTTT

abundance: NA
d_gene: NA
j_gene: TRBJ1-1
v_gene: TRBV27
CDR3aa: CASSDGSQVEAFF
CDR3nt: TGTGCCAGCAGTGATGGGTCCCAGGTTGAAGCTTTCTTT

abundance: once
d_gene: NA
j_gene: TRBJ2-1
v_gene: TRBV5-4
CDR3aa: CASSLVVPGVGNEQFF
CDR3nt: TGTGCCAGCAGCTTGGTGGTCCCAGGGGTGGGGAATGAGCAGTTCTTC

abundance: NA
d_gene: TRBD1
j_gene: TRBJ2-7
v_gene: TRBV2
CDR3aa: CASSGPRDRVFNEQYF
CDR3nt: TGTGCCAGCAGTGGGCCCCGGGACAGGGTATTCAACGAGCAGTACTTC

abundance: NA
d_gene: NA
j_gene: TRBJ2-7
v_gene: TRBV11-3
CDR3aa: CASSLGVRSEQYF
CDR3nt: TGTGCCAGCAGCTTAGGCGTGCGGTCCGAGCAGTACTTC

abundance: NA
d_gene: NA
j_gene: TRBJ1-2
v_gene: TRBV10-3
CDR3aa: CAISHGYGYTF
CDR3nt: TGTGCCATCAGTCACGGCTATGGCTACACCTTC

abundance: NA
d_gene: TRBD1
j_gene: TRBJ1-2
v_gene: TRBV29-1
CDR3aa: CSVVGGQAYGYTF
CDR3nt: TGCAGCGTTGTAGGGGGACAGGCTTACGGCTACACCTTC

abundance: NA
d_gene: TRBD2
j_gene: TRBJ2-3
v_gene: TRBV11-2
CDR3aa: CASSFRGVAGWTDTQYF
CDR3nt: TGTGCCAGCAGCTTTCGCGGGGTAGCGGGATGGACAGATACGCAGTATTTT

abundance: NA
d_gene: NA
j_gene: TRBJ2-3
v_gene: TRBV19
CDR3aa: CASSIDLGLGLRTDTQYF
CDR3nt: TGTGCCAGTAGTATAGATCTGGGGCTAGGGTTACGGACAGATACGCAGTATTTT

abundance: NA
d_gene: NA
j_gene: TRBJ1-2
v_gene: TRBV25-1
CDR3aa: CASRGPRPNYGYTF
CDR3nt: TGTGCCAGCAGGGGCCCGAGACCTAACTATGGCTACACCTTC

abundance: NA
d_gene: NA
j_gene: TRBJ1-2
v_gene: TRBV9
CDR3aa: CASSAPASGSGRYTF
CDR3nt: TGTGCCAGCAGCGCACCTGCCTCCGGGAGTGGGCGCTACACCTTC

abundance: NA
d_gene: TRBD2
j_gene: TRBJ2-2
v_gene: TRBV2
CDR3aa: CASRLATNTGELFF
CDR3nt: TGTGCCTCGCGACTAGCGACGAACACCGGGGAGCTGTTTTTT

abundance: NA
d_gene: TRBD1
j_gene: TRBJ1-2
v_gene: TRBV2
CDR3aa: CASTTLTGRYGYTF
CDR3nt: TGTGCCAGCACCACGTTGACAGGGCGGTATGGCTACACCTTC

abundance: NA
d_gene: TRBD2
j_gene: TRBJ2-7
v_gene: TRBV5-1
CDR3aa: CASNSGGPIYEQYF
CDR3nt: TGCGCCAGCAACAGCGGGGGCCCGATCTACGAGCAGTACTTC

abundance: once
d_gene: TRBD2
j_gene: TRBJ2-1
v_gene: TRBV6-5
CDR3aa: CASSPGTSGIGTQFF
CDR3nt: TGTGCCAGCAGTCCCGGGACTAGCGGGATTGGTACCCAGTTCTTC

abundance: NA
d_gene: TRBD2
j_gene: TRBJ2-7
v_gene: TRBV7-9
CDR3aa: CASSPLAGDSSYEQYF
CDR3nt: TGTGCCAGCAGCCCACTAGCGGGGGACAGCTCCTACGAGCAGTACTTC

abundance: NA
d_gene: TRBD2
j_gene: TRBJ2-2
v_gene: TRBV5-1
CDR3aa: CASSLLAGQDTGELFF
CDR3nt: TGCGCCAGCAGCTTGTTAGCGGGGCAGGACACCGGGGAGCTGTTTTTT

abundance: NA
d_gene: NA
j_gene: TRBJ1-2
v_gene: TRBV7-9
CDR3aa: CASSSSNQGYGYTF
CDR3nt: TGTGCCAGCAGCTCCAGCAATCAGGGTTATGGCTACACCTTC

abundance: NA
d_gene: TRBD1
j_gene: TRBJ1-5
v_gene: TRBV19
CDR3aa: CASSIRTGDQPQHF
CDR3nt: TGTGCCAGTAGTATTCGGACAGGGGATCAGCCCCAGCATTTT

abundance: NA
d_gene: NA
j_gene: TRBJ2-3
v_gene: TRBV28
CDR3aa: CASGLGVTQYF
CDR3nt: TGTGCCAGCGGGTTAGGGGTTACGCAGTATTTT

abundance: NA
d_gene: NA
j_gene: TRBJ1-2
v_gene: TRBV10-3
CDR3aa: CAMAGPNYGYTF
CDR3nt: TGTGCCATGGCGGGTCCTAACTATGGCTACACCTTC

abundance: once
d_gene: NA
j_gene: TRBJ1-2
v_gene: TRBV28
CDR3aa: CASSPRGSYYGYTF
CDR3nt: TGTGCCAGCAGCCCCCGGGGAAGTTACTATGGCTACACCTTC

abundance: NA
d_gene: TRBD1
j_gene: TRBJ1-2
v_gene: TRBV9
CDR3aa: CASSASQGAGNYGYTF
CDR3nt: TGTGCCAGCAGCGCATCACAGGGGGCAGGGAACTATGGCTACACCTTC

abundance: NA
d_gene: NA
j_gene: TRBJ1-5
v_gene: TRBV5-1
CDR3aa: CASSSSGDNQPQHF
CDR3nt: TGCGCCAGCAGCTCATCAGGGGACAATCAGCCCCAGCATTTT

abundance: NA
d_gene: NA
j_gene: TRBJ2-3
v_gene: TRBV9
CDR3aa: CASSVGVSGHTDTQYF
CDR3nt: TGTGCCAGCAGCGTAGGGGTTAGCGGACACACAGATACGCAGTATTTT

abundance: NA
d_gene: TRBD1
j_gene: TRBJ2-3
v_gene: TRBV5-1
CDR3aa: CASSPSTGTASRTQYF
CDR3nt: TGCGCCAGCAGCCCCAGCACCGGGACAGCCTCCAGGACGCAGTATTTT

abundance: NA
d_gene: NA
j_gene: TRBJ1-1
v_gene: TRBV1
CDR3aa: CTSTYKGGENTEAFF
CDR3nt: TGCACCAGCACCTACAAAGGGGGGGAAAACACTGAAGCTTTCTTT

abundance: NA
d_gene: TRBD2
j_gene: TRBJ2-1
v_gene: TRBV9
CDR3aa: CASSERRGGYNEQFF
CDR3nt: TGTGCCAGCAGCGAGAGACGGGGGGGCTACAATGAGCAGTTCTTC

abundance: NA
d_gene: NA
j_gene: TRBJ1-1
v_gene: TRBV12-3/TRBV12-4
CDR3aa: CASSYMLTEAFF
CDR3nt: TGTGCCAGCAGTTACATGCTCACTGAAGCTTTCTTT

abundance: NA
d_gene: NA
j_gene: TRBJ2-7
v_gene: TRBV21-1
CDR3aa: CASSKGYTVEEGRQAIGYEQYF
CDR3nt: TGTGCCAGCAGCAAAGGGTACACAGTGGAGGAAGGGCGGCAAGCGATCGGATACGAGCAGTACTTC

abundance: NA
d_gene: NA
j_gene: TRBJ1-3
v_gene: TRBV19
CDR3aa: CASSISSGNTIYF
CDR3nt: TGTGCCAGTAGTATCAGTAGCGGAAACACCATATATTTT

abundance: NA
d_gene: TRBD2
j_gene: TRBJ2-1
v_gene: TRBV27
CDR3aa: CASRGLAGRSYNEQFF
CDR3nt: TGTGCCAGCAGGGGACTAGCGGGACGATCCTACAATGAGCAGTTCTTC

abundance: NA
d_gene: NA
j_gene: TRBJ1-5
v_gene: TRBV5-1
CDR3aa: CASSLTGKGNQPQHF
CDR3nt: TGCGCCAGCAGCTTGACAGGGAAAGGCAATCAGCCCCAGCATTTT

abundance: NA
d_gene: NA
j_gene: TRBJ2-1
v_gene: TRBV20-1
CDR3aa: CSASPDPEGNEQFF
CDR3nt: TGCAGTGCTAGTCCTGACCCTGAGGGCAATGAGCAGTTCTTC

abundance: NA
d_gene: NA
j_gene: TRBJ1-1
v_gene: TRBV28
CDR3aa: CASSLLGGEYTEAFF
CDR3nt: TGTGCCAGCAGTTTATTAGGGGGGGAGTACACTGAAGCTTTCTTT

abundance: NA
d_gene: NA
j_gene: TRBJ2-2
v_gene: TRBV19
CDR3aa: CASRAGELFF
CDR3nt: TGTGCCAGTCGGGCCGGGGAGCTGTTTTTT

abundance: NA
d_gene: NA
j_gene: TRBJ1-2
v_gene: TRBV28
CDR3aa: CASSFPGLYGYTF
CDR3nt: TGTGCCAGCAGTTTCCCCGGTCTTTATGGCTACACCTTC

abundance: NA
d_gene: NA
j_gene: TRBJ2-3
v_gene: TRBV7-2
CDR3aa: CASTKRASAAQYF
CDR3nt: TGTGCCAGCACTAAGAGGGCGTCCGCCGCGCAGTATTTT

abundance: NA
d_gene: NA
j_gene: TRBJ1-3
v_gene: TRBV5-6
CDR3aa: CASSLGGLPNTIYF
CDR3nt: TGTGCCAGCAGCTTGGGGGGGCTACCGAACACCATATATTTT

abundance: NA
d_gene: NA
j_gene: TRBJ1-1
v_gene: TRBV11-1
CDR3aa: CASSLSGYTEAFF
CDR3nt: TGTGCCAGCAGCTTATCAGGGTACACTGAAGCTTTCTTT

abundance: NA
d_gene: NA
j_gene: TRBJ1-1
v_gene: TRBV5-4
CDR3aa: CASSLLTVHTEAFF
CDR3nt: TGTGCCAGCAGCTTGCTTACGGTCCACACTGAAGCTTTCTTT

abundance: NA
d_gene: TRBD2
j_gene: TRBJ2-7
v_gene: TRBV6-6
CDR3aa: CASRIRLAGRYEQYF
CDR3nt: TGTGCCAGCAGAATCCGACTAGCGGGCCGCTACGAGCAGTACTTC

abundance: NA
d_gene: TRBD1
j_gene: TRBJ1-2
v_gene: TRBV5-4
CDR3aa: CASSSPRAGGDYGYTF
CDR3nt: TGTGCCAGCAGCTCCCCCAGGGCAGGGGGCGACTATGGCTACACCTTC

abundance: NA
d_gene: TRBD1
j_gene: TRBJ1-5
v_gene: TRBV19
CDR3aa: CASSPAGGEGQPQHF
CDR3nt: TGTGCCAGTAGCCCCGCAGGGGGCGAGGGTCAGCCCCAGCATTTT

abundance: NA
d_gene: TRBD2
j_gene: TRBJ2-2
v_gene: TRBV28
CDR3aa: CASSPTSGSITGELFF
CDR3nt: TGTGCCAGCAGTCCGACTAGCGGGAGTATCACCGGGGAGCTGTTTTTT

abundance: NA
d_gene: NA
j_gene: TRBJ1-2
v_gene: TRBV10-3
CDR3aa: CAISESSGQGYGYTF
CDR3nt: TGTGCCATCAGTGAGTCGAGTGGGCAGGGATATGGCTACACCTTC